This T cell receptor (beta chain) appears in the sequencing data of a study of T cells expressing NK-cell markers. Study information: According to the study, TCR beta repertoires originated from sorted CD3+CD56+NKG2C+, CD3+CD56+NKG2C- and CD3+CD56-NKG2C+ T cells. The authors sequenced eight donors, of whom seven were HCMV-seropositive and one was seronegative. General observations from the study: As a fraction of CD8+ T cells, dominant NKG2C+ clonotypes reached roughly 1.0-7.0% in 5 to 7 donors.

A 5'RACE template switching approach incorporating UMIs was used to make TCR beta cDNA. After re-calling the 5' RACE reads, TCRdb lists one entry per CDR3 protein, DNA absent. The table lists about 390,000 distinct CDR3 sequences, with approximately 12% in the top ten. As for this clonotype: Its target is not known.

The CDR3 has 14 amino acids. Germline V gene data show CDR1 as DFQATT and CDR2 as SNEGSKA (reference sequence). Source material: blood T cells: a sorted CD56 or NKG2C T cell subset, CD4+ or CD8+ T cells, or bulk PBMC T cells (not recorded which). The chain joins TRBV20-1 to TRBJ2-7. This TCR was recovered from a woman in her fifties or sixties in good health. This CDR3 reads CSADVRGKPYEQYF.